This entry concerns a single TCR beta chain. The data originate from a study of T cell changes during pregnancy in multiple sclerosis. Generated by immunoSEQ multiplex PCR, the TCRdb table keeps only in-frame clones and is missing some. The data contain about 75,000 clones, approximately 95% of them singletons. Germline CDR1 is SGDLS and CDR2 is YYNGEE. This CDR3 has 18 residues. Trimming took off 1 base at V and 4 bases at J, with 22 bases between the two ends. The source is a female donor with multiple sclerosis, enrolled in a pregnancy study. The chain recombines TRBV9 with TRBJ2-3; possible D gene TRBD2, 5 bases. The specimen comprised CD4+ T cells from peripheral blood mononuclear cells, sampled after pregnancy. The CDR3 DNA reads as TGTGCCAGCAGCGTAATAAGCGGCGGGCTCTCTCCCCCAGATACGCAGTATTTT. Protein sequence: CASSVISGGLSPPDTQYF.